This TCR beta chain was observed in a study of identical twins. Findings and caveats of the study: There is a chance that invariant MAIT and iNKT cells partially muddied zero-insertion analyses.

The authors used template switching to add a universal primer site and gave cDNA unique molecular identifiers. TCRdb reprocessed the 5' RACE reads with MiXCR, giving one entry per CDR3 protein. The profile shows about 530,000 distinct CDR3 sequences, about 20% of them singletons. The CDR3 totals 15 residues. Germline CDR1 and CDR2: SGHRS and YFSETQ. V gave up 3 bases and J gave up 4 bases, with 17 bases separating them. A note on this clonotype: Its antigen is currently unknown.

This sample also belongs to another study, concerning yellow fever vaccine responses in identical twins.

This chain uses TRBV5-1 with TRBJ2-7; tentative D call: TRBD2 (5 bases). This TCR came from a young woman in good health. The sample comprised CD4+ T cells sorted from blood. The CDR3 sequence is CASSYSPAEEYEQYF. In DNA, the CDR3 is TGCGCCAGCAGCTACAGCCCCGCGGAGGAATACGAGCAGTACTTC.